The entry below describes one T cell receptor (beta chain). Its antigen remains unidentified. This may arise from a read error, as a much more abundant clone is one base away. Germline CDR1 SGHTA, CDR2 FQGNSA. The CDR3 covers 14 residues. This sample was included in a study of T cell repertoires in cytomegalovirus infection. Study-wide context: CMV infection and matching HLA type were both indicated by public TCR beta signatures.

Regarding the study as a whole: The ex vivo response was dominated by HLA-C-restricted CMV-specific TCR beta clonotypes.

TCRdb re-called the reads through MiXCR, storing one row per CDR3 protein. The table shows roughly 100,000 distinct CDR3 sequences, with approximately 15% occurring only once. The source material was PBMCs. The chain recombines TRBV7-2 with TRBJ1-5; perhaps TRBD1 as D (5 bases). The sequence came from a human donor in good health (CMV status not recorded). Some clones in this sample may be carry-over from other donors' samples. The CDR3 spells CASSLEPGVGPKHF. CDR3 DNA sequence: TGTGCCAGCAGCTTGGAACCCGGCGTGGGGCCCAAGCATTTT.